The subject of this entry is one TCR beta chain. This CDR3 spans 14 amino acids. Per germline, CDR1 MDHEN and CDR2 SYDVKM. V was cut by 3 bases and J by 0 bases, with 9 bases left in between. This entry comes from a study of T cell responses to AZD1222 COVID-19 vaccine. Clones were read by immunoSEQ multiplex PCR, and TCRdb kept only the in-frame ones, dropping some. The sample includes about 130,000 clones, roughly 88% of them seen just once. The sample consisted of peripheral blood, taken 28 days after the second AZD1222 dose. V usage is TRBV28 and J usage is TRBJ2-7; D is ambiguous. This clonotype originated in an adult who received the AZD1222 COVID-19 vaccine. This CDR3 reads CASSLEGSSYEQYF. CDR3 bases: TGTGCCAGCAGTTTGGAAGGAAGCTCCTACGAGCAGTACTTC.